This T cell receptor (beta chain) was recovered during a study of cytomegalovirus exposure and HLA in healthy donors. Findings of the study overall: Researchers left out some V segments, among them TRBV6-2 and TRBV6-3, as indistinguishable. Associated with cytomegalovirus, according to the listing, were around 160 TCR beta chains. Within an earlier analysis, most TCR beta V segments proved productive either about 87% or about 30% of the time.

Nominal health characterized the donors when sampled, though unrecorded immune exposures were likely. About this clone itself: Its antigen is not known.

J was trimmed by 0 bases and V by 1 base; bases with no gene match: 4. Germline V gene sequence: CDR1 MNHEY, CDR2 SVGAGI. The CDR3 spans 16 residues. PCR primers comprised 60 Vbeta and 13 Jbeta primers. The table came from immunoSEQ multiplex PCR; TCRdb's copy has only in-frame clones and leaves some out. The table includes 150,000 to 200,000 clones, over 70% detected once. V usage is TRBV6-5 and J usage is TRBJ2-3; 7 bases are shared with TRBD1. This clonotype was sampled from a man aged 45-65 years in good health and CMV-seropositive. Sequenced input: PBMCs. The CDR3 loop reads CASSYFDRASTDTQYF. The DNA for the CDR3 is TGTGCCAGCAGTTACTTCGACAGGGCGAGCACAGATACGCAGTATTTT.